These 15 T cell receptor beta chains share one sample of origin, sequenced in a study of blood T cell repertoires in COVID-19 (dated by TCRdb to 2020 to 2022). Preparation of the library involved the immunoSEQ multiplex PCR assay. In TCRdb, the immuneACCESS table is reduced to in-frame sequences with V and J assigned. These tables do not hold every clone; where another copy was compared, an unresolved V gene accounts for under half, and the others remain unexplained. This sample gives more than 200,000 clones in total; 87% of them show up just once. The ten largest clones capture 7.2% of the sample. The sequenced sample was PBMCs or T cells enriched from blood (not recorded which). These receptors originate from a young man in a cohort exposed to, infected with or recovered from COVID-19 (not recorded which).

In its sample, this clone was seen many times. The chain has TRBV6-1 and TRBJ1-6; 8 bases are shared with TRBD1. After removal of 0 bases from V and 2 bases from J, the junction contained 9 bases not matched to a gene. The CDR3 consists of 19 residues. Germline CDR1 reads MNHNS; CDR2 reads SASEGT. CDR3 DNA: TGTGCCAGCAGTGAAGCGTCAGGGGGCGTATGGACCTATAATTCACCCCTCCACTTT. The encoded protein is CASSEASGGVWTYNSPLHF.

The V gene is TRBV7-2, the J gene TRBJ2-5; 7 bases fit TRBD2. Germline CDR1 SGHTA, CDR2 FQGNSA. The CDR3 consists of 15 residues. After removal of 5 bases from V and 5 bases from J, the junction contained 11 bases not matched to a gene. CDR3 loop: CASSPTGTNRETQYF. The CDR3, as DNA: TGTGCCAGCAGCCCGACCGGGACTAACAGGGAGACCCAGTACTTC.

The chain uses TRBV27 and TRBJ1-1, with TRBD1 matching over 8 bases. V gave up 8 bases and J gave up 5 bases; unmatched junction bases: 10. The CDR3 covers 14 residues. Germline loops: CDR1 MNHEY, CDR2 SMNVEV (reference sequence). CDR3 loop: CASSPDRGTTEAFF. DNA for the CDR3: TGTGCCAGCTCGCCCGACAGGGGAACAACTGAAGCTTTCTTT.

The chain carries TRBV25-1 and TRBJ1-2, with a possible D match to TRBD1 (6 bases). From germline, CDR1 is MGHDK and CDR2 SYGVNS. V lost 4 bases to trimming and J lost 2 bases, with 14 bases between them. The CDR3 spans 15 residues. Here the CDR3 reads CASSGYRDTNYGYTF. CDR3 in DNA: TGTGCCAGCAGTGGGTACCGGGACACGAACTATGGCTACACCTTC.

This clone was observed a single time. V usage is TRBV7-9 and J usage is TRBJ2-1; unclear D gene. The V end lost 2 bases, the J end lost 9 bases, and 8 bases lay between the germline ends. There are 12 residues in the CDR3. From germline, CDR1 is SEHNR and CDR2 FQNEAQ (reference sequence). The CDR3 region has the DNA TGTGCCAGCAGCTTATATGTCCGTGAGCAGTTCTTC. Translation: CASSLYVREQFF.

The chain combines TRBV27 with TRBJ2-1, with D perhaps matching TRBD1 (6 bases). The germline V gene encodes CDR1 MNHEY and CDR2 SMNVEV (reference sequence). The ends were cut back, 6 bases at V and 6 bases at J, with 9 bases in the middle. The CDR3 extends over 12 amino acids. The CDR3 protein is CASREGGNEQFF. CDR3 bases: TGTGCCAGCAGGGAAGGGGGCAATGAGCAGTTCTTC.

The chain recombines TRBV29-1 with TRBJ1-2; maybe TRBD1 (6 bases). Trimming removed 6 bases from V and 1 base from J, with 12 bases in between. Germline V CDR1 and CDR2: SQVTM, ANQGSEA. This CDR3 region has 13 residues. DNA for the CDR3: TGCAGCGTGGTGGACAGTGATAACTATGGCTACACCTTC. It is translated as CSVVDSDNYGYTF.

The chain uses TRBV27 and TRBJ2-1; 12 bases are shared with TRBD2. J gave up 6 bases and V 9 bases, and 12 bases lay outside the gene matches. The CDR3 contains 16 residues. Per the germline V gene, CDR1 is MNHEY and CDR2 is SMNVEV (reference sequence). This CDR3 reads CASLTSGSGGRNEQFF. CDR3 sequence (DNA): TGTGCCAGTCTGACTAGCGGGAGTGGGGGTCGCAATGAGCAGTTCTTC.

The chain joins TRBV2 to TRBJ2-7, with D possibly matching TRBD1 (5 bases). V lost 4 bases to trimming and J lost 0 bases, with 13 bases between them. CDR3 length: 15 amino acids. The germline CDR1 and CDR2 sequences are SNHLY and FYNNEI. The DNA of the CDR3 is TGTGCCAGCAGTGTATGGACAAGGAGCTCCTACGAGCAGTACTTC. Protein product: CASSVWTRSSYEQYF.

The gene calls are TRBV29-1 and TRBJ1-2, with D hard to call. This CDR3 region has 13 residues. Germline V gives CDR1 SQVTM, CDR2 ANQGSEA. V was pared by 1 base and J by 2 bases, with 8 bases between. CDR3 amino acids: CSVEGGLNYGYTF. The DNA for the CDR3 is TGCAGCGTTGAAGGAGGTTTAAACTATGGCTACACCTTC.

V is TRBV6-5 and J is TRBJ2-5; 7 bases are a match to TRBD1. J was trimmed by 3 bases and V by 6 bases; bases with no gene match: 10. CDR1 and CDR2 from the germline V gene are MNHEY and SVGAGI. The length of the CDR3 is 15 residues. This CDR3 is CASRGASTGEETQYF. DNA of the CDR3: TGTGCCAGCAGGGGAGCTTCAACAGGGGAAGAGACCCAGTACTTC.

The rearrangement links TRBV6-5 to TRBJ1-2; 7 bases are shared with TRBD1. Germline CDR1 reads MNHEY; CDR2 reads SVGAGI. V was clipped by 6 bases and J by 5 bases; unmatched bases: 9. The CDR3 length is 14 residues. The CDR3 reads CASRLDGTDYGYTF. The CDR3 DNA sequence: TGTGCCAGCAGACTCGACGGGACAGATTATGGCTACACCTTC.

The chain is built from TRBV5-1 and TRBJ1-4; tentative D call: TRBD1 (5 bases). V lost 3 bases and J 5 bases, leaving 26 bases between the germline ends. The CDR3 spans 19 residues. Germline CDR1 is SGHRS and CDR2 is YFSETQ. This CDR3 reads CASSWGKFRAGPHNEKLFF. CDR3 DNA: TGCGCCAGCAGCTGGGGGAAATTTCGGGCGGGACCACACAATGAAAAACTGTTTTTT. Complete variable domain (other parts from reference TRBV5-1 and TRBJ1-4): KAGVTQTPRYLIKTRGQQVTLSCSPISGHRSVSWYQQTPGQGLQFLFEYFSETQRNKGNFPGRFSGRQFSNSRSEMNVSTLELGDSALYLCASSWGKFRAGPHNEKLFFGSGTQLSVL.

The chain combines TRBV5-4 with TRBJ1-1, with 8 bases matching TRBD1. V dropped 6 bases and J dropped 2; count of bases not matched to a gene: 6. The CDR3 is 14 residues long. Germline V gene data show CDR1 as SGHNT and CDR2 as YYREEE (reference sequence). The CDR3 DNA sequence: TGTGCCAGCACCCTGGACAGGGCTAACACTGAAGCTTTCTTT. Translation gives CASTLDRANTEAFF.

CDR3: CASSTTGGNFYGYTF. The DNA for the CDR3 is TGCGCCAGCAGCACGACAGGGGGAAATTTCTATGGCTACACCTTC. The gene calls are TRBV5-1 and TRBJ1-2, with 9 bases lining up with TRBD1. Germline CDR1 SGHRS, CDR2 YFSETQ. The CDR3 extends over 15 amino acids. V was pared by 4 bases and J by 4 bases, with 8 bases of the junction left unmatched.